This T cell receptor (beta chain) was observed in a study of human T cells and chemical hapten exposure. Study-wide context: Variability of per-sample TCR yields stemmed mainly from small differences in pooled library volume.

Time point of the sample: patch test 3, about 24 weeks after DPC sensitization. Regarding treatment: therapeutic diphenylcyclopropenone sensitization with weekly scalp DPC. Each donor was an alopecia patient between 18 and 70 years of age who qualified for DPC. Total RNA extraction was carried out from unfractionated whole blood. V lost 4 bases to trimming and J lost 5 bases; unmatched junction nucleotides: 4. The CDR3 covers 15 residues. Germline CDR1 is SGHVS and CDR2 is FNYEAQ. Single cDNA molecules in the library carried unique molecular identifiers attached during preparation. Each CDR3 protein is one row after TCRdb ran MiXCR on the RACE reads. The sample yields 180,000 or so distinct CDR3 sequences, 24% seen once.

The chain combines TRBV7-6 with TRBJ2-2, with 10 positions matching TRBD1. The material sequenced was whole blood, taken in connection with sensitization to the hapten diphenylcyclopropenone (DPC). The TCR comes from a woman in her 40s with alopecia areata. Some clones in this sample may be carry-over from other donors' samples. The CDR3 reads CASSSRTGGTGELFF. As DNA, the CDR3 is TGTGCCAGCAGCTCCCGGACAGGGGGGACCGGGGAGCTGTTTTTT.